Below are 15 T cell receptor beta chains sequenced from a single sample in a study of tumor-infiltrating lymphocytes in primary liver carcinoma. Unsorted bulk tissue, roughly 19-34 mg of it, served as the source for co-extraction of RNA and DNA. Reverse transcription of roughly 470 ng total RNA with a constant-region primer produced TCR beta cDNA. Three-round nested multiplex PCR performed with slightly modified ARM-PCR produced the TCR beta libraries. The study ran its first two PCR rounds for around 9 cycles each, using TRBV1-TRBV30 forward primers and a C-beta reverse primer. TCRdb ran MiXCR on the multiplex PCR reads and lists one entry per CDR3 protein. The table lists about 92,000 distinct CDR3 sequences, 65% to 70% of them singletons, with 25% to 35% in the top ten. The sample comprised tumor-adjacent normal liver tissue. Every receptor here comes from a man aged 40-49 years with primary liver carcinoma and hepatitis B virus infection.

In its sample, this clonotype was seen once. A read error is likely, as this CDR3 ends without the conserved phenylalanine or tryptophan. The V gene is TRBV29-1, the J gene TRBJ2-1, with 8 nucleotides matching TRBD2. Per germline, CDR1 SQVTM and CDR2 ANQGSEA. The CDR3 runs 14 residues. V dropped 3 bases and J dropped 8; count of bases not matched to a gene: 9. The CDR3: CSVDGFSGMDEQFL. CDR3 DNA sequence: TGCAGCGTTGATGGGTTTAGCGGGATGGATGAGCAGTTCTTA.

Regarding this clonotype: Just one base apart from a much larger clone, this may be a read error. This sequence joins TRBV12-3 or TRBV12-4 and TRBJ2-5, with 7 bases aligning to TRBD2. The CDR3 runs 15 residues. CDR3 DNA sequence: TGTCCCAGCAGTTTAGCGGGCGGACGGCAAGAGACCCAGTACTTC. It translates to CPSSLAGGRQETQYF.

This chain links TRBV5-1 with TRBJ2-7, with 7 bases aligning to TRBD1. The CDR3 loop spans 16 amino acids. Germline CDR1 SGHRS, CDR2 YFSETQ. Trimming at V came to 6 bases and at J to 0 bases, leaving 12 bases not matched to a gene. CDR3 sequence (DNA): TGCGCCAGCACCCTTGAGGGGGCGGCGATCTCCTACGAGCAGTACTTC. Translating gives CASTLEGAAISYEQYF.

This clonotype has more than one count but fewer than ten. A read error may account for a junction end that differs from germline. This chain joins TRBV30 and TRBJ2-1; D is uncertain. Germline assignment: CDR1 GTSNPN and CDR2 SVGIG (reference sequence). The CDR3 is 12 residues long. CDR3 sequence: CAWAPSYNEQLF. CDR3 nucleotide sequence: TGTGCCTGGGCCCCCTCCTACAATGAGCAGCTCTTC.

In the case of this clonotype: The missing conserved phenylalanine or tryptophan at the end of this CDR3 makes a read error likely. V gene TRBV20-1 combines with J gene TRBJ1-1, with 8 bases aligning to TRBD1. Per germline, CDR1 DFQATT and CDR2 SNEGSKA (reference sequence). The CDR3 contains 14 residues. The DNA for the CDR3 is TGCAATGGTACAGGGGGGGGCTTGAACACTGAAGCTTTCTCT. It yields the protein CNGTGGGLNTEAFS.

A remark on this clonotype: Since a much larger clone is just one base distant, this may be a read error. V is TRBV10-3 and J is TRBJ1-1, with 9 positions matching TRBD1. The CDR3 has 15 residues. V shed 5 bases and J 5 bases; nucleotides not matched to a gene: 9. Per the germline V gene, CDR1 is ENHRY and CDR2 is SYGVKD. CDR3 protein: CAISKGTGGKTEAFF. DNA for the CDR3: TGTGCCATCAGTAAGGGAACAGGGGGCAAGACTGAAGCTTTCTTT.

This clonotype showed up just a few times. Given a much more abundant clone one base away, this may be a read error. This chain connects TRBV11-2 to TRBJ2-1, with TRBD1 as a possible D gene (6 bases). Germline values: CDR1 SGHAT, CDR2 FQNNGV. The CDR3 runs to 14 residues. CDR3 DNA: TGTGCCACCAGCAAAAACAGGGAAGACAATGAGCAGTTCTTC. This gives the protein CATSKNREDNEQFF.

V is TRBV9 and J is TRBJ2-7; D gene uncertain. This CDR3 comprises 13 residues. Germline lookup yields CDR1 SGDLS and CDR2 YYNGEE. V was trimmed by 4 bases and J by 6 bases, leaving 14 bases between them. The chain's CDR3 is CASSYGASGEQYF. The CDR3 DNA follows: TGTGCCAGCAGCTACGGAGCCTCGGGCGAGCAGTACTTC.

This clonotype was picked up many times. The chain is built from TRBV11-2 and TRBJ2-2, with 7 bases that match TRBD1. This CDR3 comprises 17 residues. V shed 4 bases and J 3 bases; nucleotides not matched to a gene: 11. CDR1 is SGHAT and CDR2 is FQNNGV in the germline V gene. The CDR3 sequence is CASSSRRQGRDTGELFF. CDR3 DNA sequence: TGTGCCAGCAGCTCCCGTCGACAGGGAAGAGACACCGGGGAGCTGTTTTTT.

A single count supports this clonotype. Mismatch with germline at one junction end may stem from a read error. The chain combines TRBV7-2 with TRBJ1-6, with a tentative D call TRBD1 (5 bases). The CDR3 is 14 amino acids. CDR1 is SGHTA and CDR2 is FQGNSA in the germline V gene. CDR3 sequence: CASILGGEGSPLHF. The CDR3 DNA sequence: TGTGCCAGCATCTTAGGAGGGGAGGGATCACCCCTTCACTTT.

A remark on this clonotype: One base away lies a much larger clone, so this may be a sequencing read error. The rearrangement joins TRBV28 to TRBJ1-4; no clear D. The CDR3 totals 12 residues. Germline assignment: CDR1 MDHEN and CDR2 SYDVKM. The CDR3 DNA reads TGTGCCAGCAGTTTATGGGGTGAAGAACTGTTTTTT. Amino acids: CASSLWGEELFF.

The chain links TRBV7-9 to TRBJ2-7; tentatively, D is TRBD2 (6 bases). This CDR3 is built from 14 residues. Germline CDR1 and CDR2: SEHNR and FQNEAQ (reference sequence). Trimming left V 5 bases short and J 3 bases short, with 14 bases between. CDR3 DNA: TGTGCCAGCAGCCAGCTCCGGGGGAGCTACGAGCAGTACTTC. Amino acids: CASSQLRGSYEQYF.

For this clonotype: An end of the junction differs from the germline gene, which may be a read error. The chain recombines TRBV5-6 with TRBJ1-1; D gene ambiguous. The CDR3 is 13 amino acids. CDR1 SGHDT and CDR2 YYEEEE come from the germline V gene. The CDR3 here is CASSPGDFAEAPF. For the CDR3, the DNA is TGTGCCAGCAGCCCGGGAGATTTCGCTGAAGCTCCCTTT.

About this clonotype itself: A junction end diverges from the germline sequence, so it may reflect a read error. CDR3 sequence reads: CASSYFPGGDSYNSPFHF. The DNA for the CDR3 is TGTGCCAGCAGTTACTTTCCGGGAGGGGACTCCTATAATTCACCCTTCCACTTT. J is TRBJ1-6 and V is TRBV6-5; tentative D call: TRBD1 (5 bases). The germline V gene has CDR1 MNHEY and CDR2 SVGAGI. This CDR3 contains 18 residues.

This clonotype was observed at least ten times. The CDR3 sequence is CASSLARGNNEQFF. The CDR3 DNA follows: TGTGCCAGCAGCCTCGCCCGGGGAAACAATGAGCAGTTCTTC. This rearrangement joins TRBV13 to TRBJ2-1; tentative D call: TRBD2 (5 bases). Germline CDR1 reads PRHDT; CDR2 reads FYEKMQ (reference sequence). This CDR3 is 14 amino acids long. Trimming cost V 5 bases and J 5 bases, with 13 bases left between them.